A single sample gave rise to the 9 T cell receptor beta chains below, sequenced in a study of cytomegalovirus exposure and HLA in healthy donors. The PCR made use of 60 Vbeta and 13 Jbeta primers. TCRdb's copy holds only in-frame clones and misses some; the assay was immunoSEQ multiplex PCR. This table holds 55,000 to 85,000 clones. Sequencing was done on a sample of PBMCs. The receptors originated from a female donor in good health and CMV-seropositive.

The rearrangement links TRBV19 to TRBJ2-7; 7 nucleotides align to TRBD2. V dropped 5 bases and J dropped 5; count of bases not matched to a gene: 9. The CDR3 sequence is 14 residues long. The germline gives CDR1 LNHDA, CDR2 SQIVND (reference sequence). In DNA, the CDR3 is TGTGCCAGTAGTGAGCGGGGCCGTCGTCACGAGCAGTACTTC. The encoded protein is CASSERGRRHEQYF.

The V and J genes are TRBV27 and TRBJ2-5; a weak D match, TRBD1 (6 bases). The germline V gene encodes CDR1 MNHEY and CDR2 SMNVEV (reference sequence). Between the trimmed V and J ends, which lost 2 bases and 3 bases, there was a span of 7 bases. The CDR3 spans 13 residues. The CDR3 DNA reads as TGTGCCAGCAGTTTAGACAGGAAAGAGACCCAGTACTTC. Encoded protein: CASSLDRKETQYF.

This chain uses TRBV29-1 with TRBJ2-7; D unclear. CDR1 SQVTM and CDR2 ANQGSEA come from the germline V gene. The CDR3 spans 12 residues. Trimming pared 7 bases from V and 2 bases from J, leaving 12 bases between. The CDR3 DNA follows: TGCAGCGCCGCCGGTGATACCTACGAGCAGTACTTC. Translating it yields CSAAGDTYEQYF.

V gene TRBV28 combines with J gene TRBJ1-4, with D uncertain. The V gene lost 10 bases and the J gene lost 12 bases, with 21 bases spanning the gap. The CDR3 runs 13 residues. Germline CDR1 MDHEN, CDR2 SYDVKM. CDR3: CATKTPGPPELFF. The CDR3 DNA reads TGTGCCACCAAGACCCCGGGTCCGCCGGAACTGTTTTTT. Filled out from reference TRBV28 and TRBJ1-4, the complete variable domain reads DVKVTQSSRYLVKRTGEKVFLECVQDMDHENMFWYRQDPGLGLRLIYFSYDVKMKEKGDIPEGYSVSREKKERFSLILESASTNQTSMYLCATKTPGPPELFFGSGTQLSVL.

This chain joins TRBV1 and TRBJ1-6. TRBV1 is recorded as a pseudogene. The CDR3 totals 16 residues. CDR3 in amino acids: CTSSLACFLYNSPLHF. The CDR3 region has the DNA TGCACCAGCAGTCTAGCGTGCTTCCTCTATAATTCACCCCTCCACTTT.

The V gene is TRBV7-9, the J gene TRBJ2-6, with 7 bases matching TRBD2. CDR1 is SEHNR and CDR2 is FQNEAQ in the germline V gene (reference sequence). The CDR3 contains 17 residues. The V gene end was trimmed by 8 bases and the J gene end by 0 bases; junction bases not matched to a gene: 10. The CDR3 DNA reads TGTGCCAGCGGTTCCGCGGGGAGGGTCTCTGGGGCCAACGTCCTGACTTTC. As protein: CASGSAGRVSGANVLTF.

The chain employs TRBV29-1 and TRBJ2-7; 7 positions match TRBD1. Germline V lookup: CDR1 SQVTM, CDR2 ANQGSEA. V lost 7 bases and J lost 2; bases outside the gene matches: 8. This CDR3 region has 13 residues. The CDR3 sequence is CSAKGAYAYEQYF. CDR3 in DNA: TGCAGCGCCAAGGGGGCGTACGCCTACGAGCAGTACTTC.

J is TRBJ2-2 and V is TRBV9, with TRBD1 as a possible D gene (5 bases). Trimming removed 0 bases from V and 8 bases from J, with 14 bases in between. The germline V gene has CDR1 SGDLS and CDR2 YYNGEE. The CDR3 is made up of 15 amino acids. CDR3 nucleotides: TGTGCCAGCAGCGTAGCTGGGGCGCAACTTGGGGAGCTGTTTTTT. It yields the protein CASSVAGAQLGELFF.

V gene TRBV29-1 combines with J gene TRBJ2-1, with TRBD1 as a possible D gene (5 bases). V lost 4 bases, J lost 6 bases, and 16 bases lay in between. CDR3 size: 14 residues. From germline, CDR1 is SQVTM and CDR2 ANQGSEA. The CDR3 region has the DNA TGCAGCGTTGTCAGGGCCTCTGCGGCCAATGAGCAGTTCTTC. Its translation: CSVVRASAANEQFF.